This TCR beta chain was found in a study of cytomegalovirus exposure and HLA in healthy donors. Study results and caveats: Later analysis identified a missense DCLRE1C variant that was linked to TCR beta V- and J-gene trimming. A later analysis found most CMV-associated TCR beta chains apparently HLA-restricted.

Germline V gene sequence: CDR1 SGHVS, CDR2 FNYEAQ. This CDR3 is built from 12 residues. V was clipped by 5 bases and J by 1 base, with 5 bases between them. The PCR had 60 Vbeta and 13 Jbeta primers. Sequenced by immunoSEQ multiplex PCR; TCRdb stores in-frame clones only, minus some. The sample shows approximately 150,000 clones, about 80% of them seen only once. Details on this clone: Its antigen is currently unknown.

Specimen: PBMCs. V gene TRBV7-6 combines with J gene TRBJ2-5; D gene ambiguous. The sequence was collected from a woman in her fifties or sixties in good health and CMV-seronegative. The CDR3, as DNA: TGTGCCAGCAGCCACATCCAAGAGACCCAGTACTTC. Amino acids: CASSHIQETQYF. The whole variable domain, filled in from reference TRBV7-6 and TRBJ2-5, reads GAGVSQSPRYKVTKRGQDVALRCDPISGHVSLYWYRQALGQGPEFLTYFNYEAQQDKSGLPNDRFSAERPEGSISTLTIQRTEQRDSAMYRCASSHIQETQYFGPGTRLLVL.